The 21 T cell receptor beta chains presented below share a single source sample, sequenced in a study of shared clonotypes between healthy human individuals (dated by TCRdb to 2018 to 2021). Libraries were prepared through the immunoSEQ multiplex PCR assay. Sourced from immuneACCESS, this table was stored by TCRdb with only in-frame sequences that have V and J called. A share of the clones is absent; for the studies checked, an unresolved V gene accounts for under half, and the remainder has no known explanation. Across this sample there are some 490,000 clones, with approximately 82% seen only once. The top ten clones comprise 12% of the sample. Source material: PBMCs. Receptors were obtained from a woman aged 35 to 49 in good health. Some clones in this sample may be carry-over from other donors' samples.

This clone was seen ten or more times. This chain connects TRBV29-1 to TRBJ1-2; 10 bases fit TRBD1. V lost 4 bases to trimming and J lost 6 bases; unmatched junction nucleotides: 5. Germline loops: CDR1 SQVTM, CDR2 ANQGSEA. The CDR3 sequence is 13 residues long. CDR3 coding DNA: TGCAGCGTTGCCGGGGACAGGGGAAATGGCTACACCTTC. Its translation: CSVAGDRGNGYTF.

This rearrangement joins TRBV19 to TRBJ2-2; D gene uncertain. The CDR3 loop spans 14 amino acids. Germline loops: CDR1 LNHDA, CDR2 SQIVND (reference sequence). V was shortened by 2 bases and J by 0 bases, with 4 bases between the two germline ends. As DNA, the CDR3 is TGTGCCAGTAGTATACTTCCGAACACCGGGGAGCTGTTTTTT. Translating gives CASSILPNTGELFF.

Written as DNA, the CDR3 is TGTGCCAGCTCCCGGGACAGTAGTATTTATGGCTACACCTTC. This gives the protein CASSRDSSIYGYTF. The chain has TRBV6-1 and TRBJ1-2; TRBD1 aligns across 7 bases. This CDR3 is 14 amino acids long. After removal of 8 bases from V and 5 bases from J, the junction contained 11 bases not matched to a gene. Germline loops: CDR1 MNHNS, CDR2 SASEGT.

V usage is TRBV21-1 and J usage is TRBJ1-5; TRBD1 is taken as the D call from the table, unchecked against the DNA. TRBV21-1 is noted as a pseudogene. The length of the CDR3 is 14 residues. In DNA form, the CDR3 reads TGTGCCAGCAGCCCCCAGGGGCGCAATCAGCCCCAGCATTTT. Encoded protein: CASSPQGRNQPQHF.

This chain connects TRBV4-2 to TRBJ2-5, with 9 bases matching TRBD1. Gene TRBJ2-7 matches the end of the DNA better, so the J call may be wrong. This CDR3 is built from 14 residues. In germline, CDR1 is LGHNA, CDR2 YNFKEQ. The CDR3, as DNA: TGTGCCAGCAGCCAAGCGGGACAGGGCGGCGAGCAGTACTTC. Protein product: CASSQAGQGGEQYF.

This chain connects TRBV14 to TRBJ2-7; D uncertain. Germline V gives CDR1 SGHDN, CDR2 FVKESK. This CDR3 comprises 12 residues. Trimming removed 1 base at V and 4 bases at J, with 5 bases between. CDR3 sequence reads: CASSQVRYEQYF. DNA for the CDR3: TGTGCCAGCAGCCAAGTCCGATACGAGCAGTACTTC.

The chain links TRBV9 to TRBJ2-3; D remains unclear. Trimming pared 1 base from V and 8 bases from J, leaving 8 bases between. The germline CDR1 and CDR2 sequences are SGDLS and YYNGEE. The CDR3 runs to 12 residues. The CDR3 protein is CASSVRAGTQYF. The CDR3 nucleotides read TGTGCCAGCAGCGTACGGGCCGGTACGCAGTATTTT.

This clone was recorded only once. This chain joins TRBV27 and TRBJ2-3; either TRBD1 or TRBD2 may supply D (6 bases each). With 7 bases removed from V and 2 bases from J, the gap between germline ends came to 19 bases. Germline V gene sequence: CDR1 MNHEY, CDR2 SMNVEV (reference sequence). The CDR3 runs to 16 residues. CDR3 bases: TGTGCCAGCACCGCAGGGGCGGGGACGTTCACAGATACGCAGTATTTT. Translating it yields CASTAGAGTFTDTQYF.

The rearrangement uses TRBV11-2 and TRBJ2-3; D is unclear. This CDR3 is built from 15 residues. The V gene's germline CDR1 is SGHAT and CDR2 FQNNGV. V gave up 3 bases and J gave up 1 base, with 11 bases separating them. The CDR3 spells CASSLLVVGTDTQYF. For the CDR3, the DNA is TGTGCCAGCAGCTTGCTGGTAGTAGGCACAGATACGCAGTATTTT.

This clone showed up just a few times. The rearrangement uses TRBV5-5 and TRBJ2-7, with D perhaps matching TRBD2 (7 bases). This CDR3 is 16 amino acids long. Germline loops: CDR1 SGHKS, CDR2 YYEKEE (reference sequence). The CDR3 DNA reads TGTGCAAGCGGGACCCGGACAGCCGCCGGCTCCTACGAGCAGTACTTC. Encoded protein: CASGTRTAAGSYEQYF.

The chain employs TRBV28 and TRBJ2-1; 9 bases agree with TRBD2. This CDR3 region has 17 residues. Germline-derived CDR1 and CDR2 are MDHEN and SYDVKM. V lost 5 bases and J lost 0; bases outside the gene matches: 8. The CDR3 nucleotides read TGTGCCAGCAGTCAAACTAGCGGGCCGAGCTCCTACAATGAGCAGTTCTTC. Translating it yields CASSQTSGPSSYNEQFF.

The V and J genes are TRBV11-2 and TRBJ2-5; D possibly corresponds to TRBD1 (6 bases). The CDR3 loop spans 15 amino acids. The V end lost 3 bases, the J end lost 3 bases, and 14 bases lay between the germline ends. Germline CDR1 reads SGHAT; CDR2 reads FQNNGV. The CDR3 sequence is CASSFGTWAKETQYF. The CDR3 region has the DNA TGTGCCAGCAGCTTTGGGACATGGGCAAAAGAGACCCAGTACTTC. Full variable domain (missing parts from reference TRBV11-2 and TRBJ2-5): EAGVAQSPRYKIIEKRQSVAFWCNPISGHATLYWYQQILGQGPKLLIQFQNNGVVDDSQLPKDRFSAERLKGVDSTLKIQPAKLEDSAVYLCASSFGTWAKETQYFGPGTRLLVL.

This clone has just a few counts. This chain joins TRBV7-9 and TRBJ1-4, with 10 bases lining up with TRBD1. Germline V CDR1 and CDR2: SEHNR, FQNEAQ (reference sequence). J gave up 3 bases and V 3 bases, and 4 bases lay outside the gene matches. The CDR3 contains 16 residues. This CDR3 is CASSFRTGGANEKLFF. The DNA for the CDR3 is TGTGCCAGCAGCTTTAGGACAGGGGGAGCTAATGAAAAACTGTTTTTT. The whole variable domain, remainder taken from reference TRBV7-9 and TRBJ1-4, is DTGVSQNPRHKITKRGQNVTFRCDPISEHNRLYWYRQTLGQGPEFLTYFQNEAQLEKSRLLSDRFSAERPKGSFSTLEIQRTEQGDSAMYLCASSFRTGGANEKLFFGSGTQLSVL.

This chain uses TRBV7-3 with TRBJ2-1, with D perhaps matching TRBD2 (6 bases). Germline V gene lookup returns CDR1 SGHTA and CDR2 FQGTGA. V lost 4 bases, J lost 5 bases, and 15 bases lay in between. The CDR3 sequence is 15 residues long. CDR3 sequence reads: CASSYRGNNHNEQFF. The CDR3 nucleotides read TGTGCCAGCAGCTACCGGGGGAACAACCACAATGAGCAGTTCTTC.

The chain has TRBV27 and TRBJ1-5; TRBD1 might be the D (6 bases). The CDR3 consists of 15 residues. Per the germline V gene, CDR1 is MNHEY and CDR2 is SMNVEV (reference sequence). V was cut by 3 bases and J by 9 bases, with 18 bases left in between. In DNA, the CDR3 is TGTGCCAGCAGTTTTGCGGGGGGCGCCTTTGGGCCCCAGCATTTT. Translating gives CASSFAGGAFGPQHF.

The rearrangement links TRBV27 to TRBJ1-5; 8 nucleotides align to TRBD1. From germline, CDR1 is MNHEY and CDR2 SMNVEV (reference sequence). The trim removed 3 bases at V and 2 bases at J, leaving 3 bases unmatched. This CDR3 is built from 15 residues. CDR3: CASSLTGAGNQPQHF. The CDR3 DNA sequence: TGTGCCAGCAGTTTGACAGGGGCTGGCAATCAGCCCCAGCATTTT.

The chain combines TRBV19 with TRBJ2-3; perhaps TRBD2 as D (6 bases). The CDR3 runs 15 residues. Trimming stripped 7 bases from V and 0 bases from J, with 14 bases between. Germline CDR1 and CDR2: LNHDA and SQIVND (reference sequence). CDR3 region: CASTVSGGSTDTQYF. As DNA, the CDR3 is TGTGCCAGTACCGTTAGCGGAGGTAGCACAGATACGCAGTATTTT.

The chain uses TRBV27 and TRBJ2-7, with 7 nucleotides matching TRBD1. This CDR3 region has 15 residues. The V gene's germline CDR1 is MNHEY and CDR2 SMNVEV (reference sequence). Trimming removed 5 bases from V and 3 bases from J; junction bases left unmatched: 10. Written as DNA, the CDR3 is TGTGCCAGCAGTGCCCCCGACAGGGTTGGCTACGAGCAGTACTTC. This sequence encodes CASSAPDRVGYEQYF.

The chain is built from TRBV4-3 and TRBJ2-7, with TRBD2 matching 7 bases. J lost 3 bases, V lost 3 bases, and 2 bases had no gene match. This CDR3 is 13 amino acids long. CDR1 is LGHNA and CDR2 is YSLEER in the germline V gene. Written as DNA, the CDR3 is TGCGCCAGCAGCCAGGGGACTATCTACGAGCAGTACTTC. Translated, it gives CASSQGTIYEQYF.

This chain joins TRBV5-5 and TRBJ2-7; D gene uncertain. Germline CDR1 is SGHKS and CDR2 is YYEKEE (reference sequence). The CDR3 has 14 residues. The V and J ends lost 0 bases and 0 bases respectively, with 7 bases between them. CDR3 bases: TGTGCCAGCAGCTTGGCCAGACTCTCCTACGAGCAGTACTTC. Encoded protein: CASSLARLSYEQYF. Full variable domain (remainder filled in from reference TRBV5-5 and TRBJ2-7): DAGVTQSPTHLIKTRGQQVTLRCSPISGHKSVSWYQQVLGQGPQFIFQYYEKEERGRGNFPDRFSARQFPNYSSELNVNALLLGDSALYLCASSLARLSYEQYFGPGTRLTVT.

The chain couples TRBV6-6 to TRBJ2-7, with a weak D call TRBD1 (6 bases). CDR1 and CDR2 from the germline V gene are MNHNY and SVGAGI (reference sequence). Trimming removed 2 bases at V and 2 bases at J, with 10 bases between. This CDR3 is built from 14 residues. The DNA of the CDR3 is TGTGCCAGCAGTTACAAGGACAGTACCTACGAGCAGTACTTC. Translated: CASSYKDSTYEQYF.